This T cell receptor beta chain was captured in a study of metastatic and nonmetastatic thyroid tumors. About the research overall: Repertoires from blood and tumor or nodule tissue of malignant and benign thyroid patients were compared.

The CDR3 consists of 16 residues. Trimming at V came to 7 bases and at J to 1 base, leaving 10 bases not matched to a gene. The germline gives CDR1 LNHNV, CDR2 YYDKDF (reference sequence). The study, taken as a whole, reports: Malignant thyroid tumors reportedly exceeded benign nodules significantly in TCR beta diversity, with the difference appearing in blood and tumor.

This clone was counted at least ten times. Its cognate antigen is unknown. Original data processing: Built for papillary thyroid cancer, a distant-metastasis classifier drew on CDR3 differences across clinicopathological groups. TCRdb re-called clones from the PCR reads using MiXCR. The V and J calls come from TCRdb's annotation, not from the publication. The sample gives about 25,000 clones, 20% to 25% of which show up once; approximately 30% is in the top ten. Patients had received no treatment of any kind before thyroid surgery. The clonotype originates from a male donor with papillary thyroid cancer or a benign thyroid nodule (not recorded which). Some clones in this sample may be carry-over from other donors' samples. Sequencing was performed on blood. The chain couples TRBV15 to TRBJ1-2, with TRBD1 matching over 9 bases. In nucleotides, the CDR3 is TGTGCCACCAACCCGACAGGGGGAGATTTTAACTATGGCTACACCTTC. It translates to CATNPTGGDFNYGYTF.